This note documents a single TCR beta chain sequence. The CDR3 totals 14 residues. V dropped 6 bases and J dropped 0 bases, with 9 bases sitting between them. Germline CDR1 and CDR2: MNHEY and SVGAGI. Single viable CD3+CD4+CD8-CD45RO+ cells were sorted as the memory CD4+ T cells. This sample was included in a study of memory CD4+ T cells and cytomegalovirus serostatus. The method was immunoSEQ multiplex PCR; TCRdb's version includes in-frame clones alone and lacks a portion of them. The repertoire consists of about 57,000 clones, with under 80% occurring once and the leading ten covering more than 0.75%.

V and J are TRBV6-5 and TRBJ2-1; possibly TRBD1 for D (6 bases). This TCR was recovered from an adult in good health and CMV-seronegative. The sample was memory CD4+ T cells from blood. In nucleotides, the CDR3 is TGTGCCAGCAGGGACAGATCCTCCTACAATGAGCAGTTCTTC. Residues: CASRDRSSYNEQFF.